This T cell receptor (beta chain) was identified in a study of shared clonotypes between healthy human individuals. The CDR3 is 13 residues long. V was shortened by 4 bases and J by 3 bases, with 9 bases between the two germline ends. CDR1 and CDR2 (germline): SGDLS, YYNGEE. Measured with immunoSEQ multiplex PCR; TCRdb has only the in-frame clones, and not every one. The sample shows roughly 2,500,000 clones, approximately 93% of them seen only once. This clone appeared a single time. The sample carries other DNA sequences with the same CDR3. What was sequenced was naive CD4+ T cells from PBMCs. Subset in this sample: CD45RA+ positively selected. The chain recombines TRBV9 with TRBJ2-3, with D possibly matching TRBD2 (5 bases). This clonotype originated in a young man in good health. Some clones in this sample may be carry-over from other donors' samples. CDR3 nucleotides: TGTGCCAGCAGCCCCACGGGGACAGATACGCAGTATTTT. Residues: CASSPTGTDTQYF.